The rows below give T cell receptor beta chains drawn from one sample of a study of monozygotic twins with inflammatory bowel disease. No DNA is given; TCRdb re-called the 5' RACE reads and lists each CDR3 protein once. The sample holds some 400,000 distinct CDR3 sequences. The sample comprised blood. All receptors come from a human donor with ulcerative colitis or Crohn's disease, or a healthy co-twin of an affected twin (not recorded which). Each CDR3 is given with its conserved first and last residue.

J	V	CDR3
TRBJ1-1	TRBV18	CASSQGEWAFF
TRBJ2-1	TRBV24-1	CATSDLAGGSYNEQFF
TRBJ1-5	TRBV12-3/TRBV12-4	CASSSSGTGFNQPQHF
TRBJ2-7	TRBV20-1	CSARHSGSYEQYF
TRBJ2-3	TRBV20-1	CSARLVPPDTQYF
TRBJ1-2	TRBV20-1	CSAVIGLRGYTF
TRBJ2-3	TRBV7-3	CASGGGWADTQYF
TRBJ2-7	TRBV7-2	CASSLRTGEHLEQYF
TRBJ2-1	TRBV5-1	CASSVSSGRVSNEQFF
TRBJ1-1	TRBV6-2/TRBV6-3	CASKRGSGALNTEAFF
TRBJ1-2	TRBV15	CATSRDLGQGANYGYTF
TRBJ2-1	TRBV10-3	CAISGTSGYNEQFF
TRBJ2-7	TRBV6-1	CASRDEGGSYEQYF
TRBJ2-7	TRBV4-2	CASSQVERSSYEQYF
TRBJ2-1	TRBV6-2/TRBV6-3	CASSLGLAGVLGSYNEQFF
TRBJ2-7	TRBV7-9	CASSLANSEQYF
TRBJ2-1	TRBV7-3	CASSLSGSQAPKQFF
TRBJ2-3	TRBV2	CASSFIGDTQYF
TRBJ2-4	TRBV5-1	CASTPHGAKNIQYF
TRBJ1-1	TRBV3-1	CASSQQATHNSEAFF
TRBJ2-1	TRBV10-3	CAISETGRGEQFF
TRBJ1-1	TRBV10-3	CAISESRNTEAFF
TRBJ2-1	TRBV20-1	CSAGTSAYNEQFF
TRBJ2-2	TRBV18	CASSPRTGDTGELFF
TRBJ2-5	TRBV7-2	CASSLAWGRETQYF
TRBJ1-1	TRBV6-1	CASSSIDSRNTEAFF
TRBJ2-1	TRBV6-6	CASSYLTGNGQFF
TRBJ1-2	TRBV27	CASSLFQRGGYTF
TRBJ1-5	TRBV15	CATSRDAAGWRQPQHF
TRBJ2-1	TRBV29-1	CSVEGPADEQFF
TRBJ2-2	TRBV5-1	CASSFGTGNTGELFF
TRBJ1-1	TRBV20-1	CSASPGVGTEAFF
TRBJ2-1	TRBV24-1	CATSDLGDSSYNEQFF
TRBJ2-5	TRBV5-4	CASSFDSGRKETQYF
TRBJ1-2	TRBV6-2/TRBV6-3	CATSMGEIGGYTF
TRBJ1-1	TRBV20-1	CSAGGLMNTEAFF
TRBJ2-2	TRBV2	CASSTGTVTGELFF
TRBJ2-7	TRBV5-1	CASSLMTESYEQYF
TRBJ2-7	TRBV18	CASSPPAGNYEQYF
TRBJ2-7	TRBV5-6	CASSLWGRAGNEQYF
TRBJ1-2	TRBV4-1	CASSQEGVLHYGYTF
TRBJ2-3	TRBV29-1	CSGQAGEADTQYF
TRBJ2-1	TRBV24-1	CATGIGNEQFF
TRBJ2-7	TRBV12-3/TRBV12-4	CASRRPGTGDREQYF
TRBJ2-6	TRBV19	CATREPGANVLTF
TRBJ1-1	TRBV30	CAWQGQGGTEAFF
TRBJ2-3	TRBV7-6	CASSLVGGGDTQYF
TRBJ1-4	TRBV7-2	CASSQQGILEKLFF
TRBJ2-3	TRBV7-2	CASSLAPREVTDTQYF
TRBJ1-2	TRBV20-1	CSASGPSRGADGYTF
TRBJ1-3	TRBV20-1	CSAHSGQGNTIYF
TRBJ2-1	TRBV6-1	CASSGRTSGSYNEQFF
TRBJ2-1	TRBV2	CASMTGGPSIWFF
TRBJ2-7	TRBV11-2	CASSRGGTSGGNPYEQYF
TRBJ2-1	TRBV19	CATTNRGPPTNEQFF
TRBJ1-2	TRBV11-3	CASSSSNRDIVFYGYTF
TRBJ1-2	TRBV19	CASSPYSTGSYNYGYTF
TRBJ2-7	TRBV4-1	CASSLRDLEEQYF
TRBJ2-1	TRBV29-1	CSAGPLGAYNEQFF